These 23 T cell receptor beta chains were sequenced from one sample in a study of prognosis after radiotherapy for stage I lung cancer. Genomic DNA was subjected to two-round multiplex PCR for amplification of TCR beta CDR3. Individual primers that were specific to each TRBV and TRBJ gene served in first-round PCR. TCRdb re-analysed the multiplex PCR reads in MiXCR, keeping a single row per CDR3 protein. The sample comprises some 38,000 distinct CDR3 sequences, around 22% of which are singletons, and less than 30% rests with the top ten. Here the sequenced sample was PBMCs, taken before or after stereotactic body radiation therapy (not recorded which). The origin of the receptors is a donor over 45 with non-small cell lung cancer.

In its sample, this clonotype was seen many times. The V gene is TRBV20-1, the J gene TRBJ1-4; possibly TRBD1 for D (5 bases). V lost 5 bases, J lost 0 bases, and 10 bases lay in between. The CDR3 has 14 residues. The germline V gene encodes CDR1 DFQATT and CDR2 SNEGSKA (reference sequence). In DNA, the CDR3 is TGCAGTGCTCCATTGACAGCAACTAATGAAAAACTGTTTTTT. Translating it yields CSAPLTATNEKLFF.

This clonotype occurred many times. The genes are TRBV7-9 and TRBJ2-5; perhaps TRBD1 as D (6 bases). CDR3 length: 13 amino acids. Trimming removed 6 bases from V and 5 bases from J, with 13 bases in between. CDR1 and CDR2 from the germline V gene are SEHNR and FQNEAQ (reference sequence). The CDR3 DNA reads TGTGCCAGCAGTACAGGGTCCCGGGAGACCCAGTACTTC. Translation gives CASSTGSRETQYF.

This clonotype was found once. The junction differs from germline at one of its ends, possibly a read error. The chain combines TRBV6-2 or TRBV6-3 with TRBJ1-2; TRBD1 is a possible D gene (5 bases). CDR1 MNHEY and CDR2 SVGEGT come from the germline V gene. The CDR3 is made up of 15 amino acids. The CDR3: CASSDRGRRPYCYTF. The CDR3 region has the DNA TGTGCCAGCAGTGATCGGGGACGGCGGCCCTATTGCTACACCTTC.

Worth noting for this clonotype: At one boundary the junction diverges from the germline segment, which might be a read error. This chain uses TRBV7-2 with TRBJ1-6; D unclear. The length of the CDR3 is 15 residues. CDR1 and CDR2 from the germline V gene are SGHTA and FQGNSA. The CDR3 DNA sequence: TGTGCCAGCAGAAGAGCGGGGTCATATAATTCAACCCTCCACTTT. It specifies CASRRAGSYNSTLHF.

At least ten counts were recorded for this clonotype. Here the CDR3 reads CASSYDRETQYF. CDR3 nucleotides: TGTGCCAGCAGTTATGATAGGGAGACCCAGTACTTC. The V call is TRBV6-5, the J call TRBJ2-5; D is ambiguous. The CDR3 length is 12 residues. Deletions cut 3 bases from V and 5 bases from J, with 7 bases between. Germline V gene sequence: CDR1 MNHEY, CDR2 SVGAGI.

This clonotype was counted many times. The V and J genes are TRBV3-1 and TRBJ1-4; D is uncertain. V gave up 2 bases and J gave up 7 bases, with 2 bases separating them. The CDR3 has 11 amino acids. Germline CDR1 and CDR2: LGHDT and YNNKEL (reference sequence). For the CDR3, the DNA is TGTGCCAGCAGCCAAAGTGAAAAACTGTTTTTT. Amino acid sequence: CASSQSEKLFF.

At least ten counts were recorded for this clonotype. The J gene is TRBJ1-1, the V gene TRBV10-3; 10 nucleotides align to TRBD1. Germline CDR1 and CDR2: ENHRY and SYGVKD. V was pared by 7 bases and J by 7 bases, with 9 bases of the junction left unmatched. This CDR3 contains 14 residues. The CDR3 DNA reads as TGTGCCATCACCCGAGGGACAGGGGAGGGTGAAGCTTTCTTT. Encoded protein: CAITRGTGEGEAFF.

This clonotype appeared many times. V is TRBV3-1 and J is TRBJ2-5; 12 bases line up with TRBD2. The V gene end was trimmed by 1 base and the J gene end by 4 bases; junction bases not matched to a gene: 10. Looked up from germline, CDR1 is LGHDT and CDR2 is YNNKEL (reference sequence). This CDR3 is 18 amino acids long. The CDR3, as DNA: TGTGCCAGCAGCCAAGTCGGATGGACTAGCGGGAAGGGAGAGACCCAGTACTTC. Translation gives CASSQVGWTSGKGETQYF.

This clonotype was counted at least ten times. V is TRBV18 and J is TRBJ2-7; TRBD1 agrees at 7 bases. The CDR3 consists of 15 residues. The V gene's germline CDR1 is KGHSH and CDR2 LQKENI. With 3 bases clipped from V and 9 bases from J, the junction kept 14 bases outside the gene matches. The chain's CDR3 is CASSPNQGGDRSQYF. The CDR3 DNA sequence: TGTGCCAGCTCACCGAACCAAGGGGGCGACAGATCGCAGTACTTC.

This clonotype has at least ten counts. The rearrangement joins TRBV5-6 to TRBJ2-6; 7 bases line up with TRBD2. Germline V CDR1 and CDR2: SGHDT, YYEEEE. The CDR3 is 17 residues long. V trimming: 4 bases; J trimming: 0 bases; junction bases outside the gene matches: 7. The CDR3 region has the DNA TGTGCCAGCAGCGCGGGACTAACCTTCTCTGGGGCCAACGTCCTGACTTTC. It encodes CASSAGLTFSGANVLTF.

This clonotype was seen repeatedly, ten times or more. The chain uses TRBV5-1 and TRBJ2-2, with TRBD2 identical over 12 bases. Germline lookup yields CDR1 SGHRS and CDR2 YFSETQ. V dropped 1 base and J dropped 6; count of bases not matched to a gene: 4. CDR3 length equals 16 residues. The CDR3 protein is CASSLQASGGAGELFF. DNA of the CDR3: TGCGCCAGCAGCTTGCAAGCTAGCGGGGGGGCCGGGGAGCTGTTTTTT.

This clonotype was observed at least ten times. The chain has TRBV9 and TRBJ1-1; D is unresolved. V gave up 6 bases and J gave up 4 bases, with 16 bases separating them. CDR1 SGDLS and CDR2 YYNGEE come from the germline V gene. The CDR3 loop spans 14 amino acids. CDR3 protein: CASTPGPGGTEAFF. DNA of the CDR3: TGTGCCAGCACCCCAGGACCAGGTGGCACTGAAGCTTTCTTT.

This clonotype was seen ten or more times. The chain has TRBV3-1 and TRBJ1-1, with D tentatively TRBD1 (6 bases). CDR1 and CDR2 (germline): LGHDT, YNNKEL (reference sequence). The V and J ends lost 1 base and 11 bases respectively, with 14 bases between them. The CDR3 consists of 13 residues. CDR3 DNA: TGTGCCAGCAGCCAAGTCGAGGGGGGCGAGGCTTTCTTT. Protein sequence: CASSQVEGGEAFF.

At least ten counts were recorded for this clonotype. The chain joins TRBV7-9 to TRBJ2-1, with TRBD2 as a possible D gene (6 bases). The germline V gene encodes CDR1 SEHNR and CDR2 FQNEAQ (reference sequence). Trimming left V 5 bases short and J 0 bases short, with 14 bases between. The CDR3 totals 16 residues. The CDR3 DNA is TGTGCCAGCAGCCAACTGCGCGGGATCTCCTACAATGAGCAGTTCTTC. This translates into CASSQLRGISYNEQFF.

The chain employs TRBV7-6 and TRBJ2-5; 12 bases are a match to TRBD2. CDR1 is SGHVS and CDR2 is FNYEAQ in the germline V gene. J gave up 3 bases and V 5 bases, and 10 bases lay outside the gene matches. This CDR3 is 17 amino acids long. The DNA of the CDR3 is TGTGCCAGCAGCCTATCTCCAACTAGCGGGAGGAAAGAGACCCAGTACTTC. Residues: CASSLSPTSGRKETQYF.

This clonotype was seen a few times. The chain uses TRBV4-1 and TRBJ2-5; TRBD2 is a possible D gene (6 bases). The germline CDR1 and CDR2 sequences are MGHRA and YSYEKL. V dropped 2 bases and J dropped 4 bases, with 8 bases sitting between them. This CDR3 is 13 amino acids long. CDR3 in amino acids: CASSQWRGETQYF. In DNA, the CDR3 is TGCGCCAGCAGCCAATGGAGGGGAGAGACCCAGTACTTC.

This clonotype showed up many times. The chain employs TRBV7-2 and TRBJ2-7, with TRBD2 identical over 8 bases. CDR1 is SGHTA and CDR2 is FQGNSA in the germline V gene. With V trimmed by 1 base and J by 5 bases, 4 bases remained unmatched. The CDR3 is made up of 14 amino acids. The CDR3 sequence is CASSLVSGGDEQYF. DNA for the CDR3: TGTGCCAGCAGCTTAGTGTCGGGAGGGGACGAGCAGTACTTC.

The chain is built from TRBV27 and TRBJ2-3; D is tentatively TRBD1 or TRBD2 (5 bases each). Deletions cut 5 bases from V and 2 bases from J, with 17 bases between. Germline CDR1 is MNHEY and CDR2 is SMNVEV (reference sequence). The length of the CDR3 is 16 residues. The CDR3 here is CASSVGTQMVTDTQYF. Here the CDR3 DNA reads TGTGCCAGCAGTGTCGGGACCCAGATGGTCACAGATACGCAGTATTTT.

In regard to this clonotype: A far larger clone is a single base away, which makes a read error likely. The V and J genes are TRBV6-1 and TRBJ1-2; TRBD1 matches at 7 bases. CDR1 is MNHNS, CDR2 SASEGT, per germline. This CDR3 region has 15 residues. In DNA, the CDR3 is TGTTCCAGCAGTTCACTATTTGACAGGGAGTATGGCTACACCTTC. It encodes CSSSSLFDREYGYTF.

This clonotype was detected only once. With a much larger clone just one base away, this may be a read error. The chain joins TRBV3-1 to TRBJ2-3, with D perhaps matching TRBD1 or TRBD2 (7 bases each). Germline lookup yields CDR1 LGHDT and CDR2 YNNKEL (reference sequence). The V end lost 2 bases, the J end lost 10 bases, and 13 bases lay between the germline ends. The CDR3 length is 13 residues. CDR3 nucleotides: TGTGCCAGCAGCCAAAGCAGGGGGGGCTCGCAGTATTTT. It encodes CASSQSRGGSQYF.

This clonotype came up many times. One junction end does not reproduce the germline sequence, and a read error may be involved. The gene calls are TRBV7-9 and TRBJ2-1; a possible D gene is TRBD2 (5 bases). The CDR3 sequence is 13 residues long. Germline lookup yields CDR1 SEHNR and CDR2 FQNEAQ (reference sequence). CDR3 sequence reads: CASTLVIGGEQFF. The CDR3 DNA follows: TGTGCCAGCACCTTAGTAATCGGAGGTGAGCAGTTCTTC.

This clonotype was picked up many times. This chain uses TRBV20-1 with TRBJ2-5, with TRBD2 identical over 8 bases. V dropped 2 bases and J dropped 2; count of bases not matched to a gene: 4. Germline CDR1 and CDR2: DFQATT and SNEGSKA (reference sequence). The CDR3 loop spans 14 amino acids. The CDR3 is CSARREGGQETQYF. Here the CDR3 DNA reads TGCAGTGCTAGACGGGAGGGCGGTCAAGAGACCCAGTACTTC.

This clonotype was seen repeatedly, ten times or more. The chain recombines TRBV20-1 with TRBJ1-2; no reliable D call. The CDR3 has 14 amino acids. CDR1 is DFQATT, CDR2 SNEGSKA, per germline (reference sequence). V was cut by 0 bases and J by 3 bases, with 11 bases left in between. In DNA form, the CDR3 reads TGCAGTGCTAGAGATCAGTGGACCCACTATGGCTACACCTTC. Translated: CSARDQWTHYGYTF.